This T cell receptor (beta chain) was captured in a study of post-analysis software for immune sequencing data. Study information: Relapsing-remitting, secondary progressive and progressive-relapsing forms of multiple sclerosis all featured among disease courses.

Every TCR beta cDNA library bore unique molecular identifiers. A single record per CDR3 protein comes from TCRdb applying MiXCR to the PCR reads. Of about 540,000 distinct CDR3 sequences in the sample, 30% to 40% were seen once. Sequencing used blood. This TCR was sampled from a girl aged 2-17 years with multiple sclerosis.

CDR3 in amino acids: CASSPTHGIYSGANVLTF. CDR3 DNA: TGTGCCAGCAGCCCTACCCATGGCATTTACTCCGGGGCCAACGTCCTGACTTTC. J is TRBJ2-6 and V is TRBV7-8, with D unclear. Per the germline V gene, CDR1 is SGHVS and CDR2 is FQNEAQ. CDR3 size: 18 residues. The ends were cut back, 5 bases at V and 4 bases at J, with 21 bases in the middle.